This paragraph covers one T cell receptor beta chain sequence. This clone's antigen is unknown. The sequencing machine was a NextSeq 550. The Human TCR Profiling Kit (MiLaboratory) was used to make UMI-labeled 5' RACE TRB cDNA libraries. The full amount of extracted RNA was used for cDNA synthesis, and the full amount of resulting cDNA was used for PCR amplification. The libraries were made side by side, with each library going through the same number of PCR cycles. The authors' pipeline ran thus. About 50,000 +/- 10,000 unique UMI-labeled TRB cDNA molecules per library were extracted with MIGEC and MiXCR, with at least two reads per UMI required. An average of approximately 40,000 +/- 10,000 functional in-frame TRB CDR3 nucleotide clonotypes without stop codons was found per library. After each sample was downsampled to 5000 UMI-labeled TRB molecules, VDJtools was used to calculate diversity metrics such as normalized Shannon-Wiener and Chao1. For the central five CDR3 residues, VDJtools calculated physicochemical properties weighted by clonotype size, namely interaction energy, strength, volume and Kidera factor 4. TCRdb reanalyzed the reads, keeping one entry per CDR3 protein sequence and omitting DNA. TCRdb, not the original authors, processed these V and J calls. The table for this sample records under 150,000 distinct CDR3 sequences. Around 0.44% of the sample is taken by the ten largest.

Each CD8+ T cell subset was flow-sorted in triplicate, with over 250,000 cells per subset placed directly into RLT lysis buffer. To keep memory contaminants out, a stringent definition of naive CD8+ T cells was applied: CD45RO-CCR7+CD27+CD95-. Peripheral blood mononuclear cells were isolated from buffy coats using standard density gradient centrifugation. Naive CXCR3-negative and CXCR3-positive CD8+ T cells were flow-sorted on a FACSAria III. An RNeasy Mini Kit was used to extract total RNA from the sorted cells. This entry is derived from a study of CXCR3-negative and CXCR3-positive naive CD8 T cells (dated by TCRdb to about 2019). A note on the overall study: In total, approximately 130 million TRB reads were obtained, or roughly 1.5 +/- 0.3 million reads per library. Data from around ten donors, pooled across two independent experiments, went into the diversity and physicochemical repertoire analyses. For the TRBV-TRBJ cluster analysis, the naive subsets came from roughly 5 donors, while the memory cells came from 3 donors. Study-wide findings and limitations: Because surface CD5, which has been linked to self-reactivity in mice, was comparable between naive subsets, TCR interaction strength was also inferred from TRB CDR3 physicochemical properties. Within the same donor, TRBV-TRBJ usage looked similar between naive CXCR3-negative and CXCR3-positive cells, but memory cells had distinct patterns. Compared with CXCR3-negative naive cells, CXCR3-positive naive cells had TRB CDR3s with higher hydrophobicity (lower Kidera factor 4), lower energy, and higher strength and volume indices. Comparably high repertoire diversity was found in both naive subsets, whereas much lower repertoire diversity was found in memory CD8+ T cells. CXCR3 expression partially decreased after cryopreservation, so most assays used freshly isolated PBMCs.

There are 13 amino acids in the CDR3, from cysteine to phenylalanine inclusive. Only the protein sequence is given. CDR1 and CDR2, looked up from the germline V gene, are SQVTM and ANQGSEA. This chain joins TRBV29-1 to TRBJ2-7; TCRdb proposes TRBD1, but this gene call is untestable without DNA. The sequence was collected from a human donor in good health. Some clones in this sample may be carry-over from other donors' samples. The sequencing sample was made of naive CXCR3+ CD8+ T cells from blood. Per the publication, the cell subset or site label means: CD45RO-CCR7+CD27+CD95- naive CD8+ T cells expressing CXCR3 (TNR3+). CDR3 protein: CSVKSVTGGEQYF.